This is a list of T cell receptor beta chains from one sample in a study of cytomegalovirus exposure and HLA in healthy donors. Sequenced by immunoSEQ multiplex PCR; TCRdb stores in-frame clones only, minus some. The data contain 110,000 to 150,000 clones, approximately 94% of them singletons. Sequencing used PBMCs. These receptor sequences come from a man younger than 35 in good health and CMV-seropositive. CDR3s include the opening cysteine and the closing phenylalanine or tryptophan. D genes are given only for firm matches. Expanded clones get a size class; other rows say once, few or many, or leave the size out.

V gene: TRBV28; J gene: TRBJ2-2; clone size: NA; D gene: NA; CDR3 DNA: TGTGCCAGCAGGAGAATAGGGGTCAGCACCGGGGAGCTGTTTTTT; CDR3 protein: CASRRIGVSTGELFF
V gene: TRBV4-1; J gene: TRBJ1-2; clone size: NA; D gene: TRBD1; CDR3 DNA: TGCGCCAGCAGCCAACCGGGACAGATTAACTATGGCTACACCTTC; CDR3 protein: CASSQPGQINYGYTF
V gene: TRBV4-1; J gene: TRBJ1-1; clone size: NA; D gene: NA; CDR3 DNA: TGCGCCAGCAGCCTGTCGGTGGGGAGTGAAGCTTTCTTT; CDR3 protein: CASSLSVGSEAFF
V gene: TRBV29-1; J gene: TRBJ2-1; clone size: NA; D gene: TRBD2; CDR3 DNA: TGCAGCGTAGAAAGGACTAGCGGGAGTAATGAGCAGTTCTTC; CDR3 protein: CSVERTSGSNEQFF
V gene: TRBV25-1; J gene: TRBJ2-7; clone size: many; D gene: TRBD1; CDR3 DNA: TGTGCCAGCAGTGAATGGGGACAGGGGGACGAGCAGTACTTC; CDR3 protein: CASSEWGQGDEQYF
V gene: TRBV18; J gene: TRBJ1-5; clone size: NA; D gene: NA; CDR3 DNA: TGTGCCAGCTCCGACAACAGGGCCTATAGCAATCAGCCCCAGCATTTT; CDR3 protein: CASSDNRAYSNQPQHF
V gene: TRBV13; J gene: TRBJ1-2; clone size: NA; D gene: NA; CDR3 DNA: TGTGCCAGCAGCTCCCTGGGGGCTAAGGACTATGGCTACACCTTC; CDR3 protein: CASSSLGAKDYGYTF
V gene: TRBV19; J gene: TRBJ2-5; clone size: once; D gene: TRBD1; CDR3 DNA: TGTGCCAGTAGCCGGGGACAGATCGCGTGGGAGACCCAGTACTTC; CDR3 protein: CASSRGQIAWETQYF
V gene: TRBV15; J gene: TRBJ2-1; clone size: NA; D gene: NA; CDR3 DNA: TGTGCCACCAGCAGAGAGAAAGGTTTGGACTTGAATGAGCAGTTCTTC; CDR3 protein: CATSREKGLDLNEQFF
V gene: TRBV5-6; J gene: TRBJ2-6; clone size: NA; D gene: TRBD1; CDR3 DNA: TGTGCCAGCAGCTTGGGCATGACAGGGGCTGGGGCCAACGTCCTGACTTTC; CDR3 protein: CASSLGMTGAGANVLTF